Presented here are 8 T cell receptor beta chains from one specimen sequenced in a study of shared clonotypes between healthy human individuals. The data were produced by immunoSEQ multiplex PCR, yet TCRdb's version contains in-frame clones alone and is incomplete. This sample has 2 million to 2.5 million clones; 80% to 95% occur once, and the top ten carry about 0.39%. Material: naive CD4+ T cells from PBMCs. Subset reported: CD45RA+ positively selected. Every receptor here comes from a man in his late teens or twenties in good health. Some clones in this sample may be carry-over from other donors' samples.

The DNA for the CDR3 is TGTGCCAGCAGCGAGAAGGACCGATACTCTGGAAACACCATATATTTT. Translated: CASSEKDRYSGNTIYF. The chain employs TRBV9 and TRBJ1-3; no clear D. V dropped 3 bases and J dropped 0 bases, with 13 bases sitting between them. This CDR3 is 16 amino acids long. Germline lookup yields CDR1 SGDLS and CDR2 YYNGEE.

Regarding this clone: Within the sample, other DNA sequences also encode this same CDR3. The chain couples TRBV10-3 to TRBJ2-5; 8 bases line up with TRBD1. The CDR3 totals 12 residues. With 10 bases clipped from V and 4 bases from J, the junction kept 5 bases outside the gene matches. Germline CDR1 reads ENHRY; CDR2 reads SYGVKD. Here the CDR3 reads CATGQGRETQYF. The CDR3, as DNA: TGTGCCACCGGACAGGGCCGAGAGACCCAGTACTTC.

Worth noting for this clone: This sample includes further DNA sequences coding for the same CDR3. V gene TRBV5-4 combines with J gene TRBJ2-2, with D unresolved. The CDR3 extends over 12 amino acids. In germline, CDR1 is SGHNT, CDR2 YYREEE (reference sequence). V dropped 4 bases and J dropped 6 bases, with 7 bases sitting between them. CDR3 DNA sequence: TGTGCCAGCAGCCGTGACTCCGGGGAGCTGTTTTTT. It codes for CASSRDSGELFF.

The chain combines TRBV7-2 with TRBJ2-7; 9 nucleotides line up with TRBD1. The CDR3 spans 15 residues. Germline lookup yields CDR1 SGHTA and CDR2 FQGNSA. J lost 8 bases, V lost 2 bases, and 10 bases had no gene match. CDR3 DNA: TGTGCCAGCAGCTTACCGGGACAGGGCGCCCTCAAGCAGTACTTC. Residues: CASSLPGQGALKQYF.

V is TRBV6-5 and J is TRBJ2-7, with 11 bases that match TRBD1. Looked up from germline, CDR1 is MNHEY and CDR2 is SVGAGI. This CDR3 is 15 amino acids long. V dropped 6 bases and J dropped 0; count of bases not matched to a gene: 4. The CDR3 is CASRLGQGGSYEQYF. As DNA, the CDR3 is TGTGCCAGCAGACTGGGACAGGGGGGCTCCTACGAGCAGTACTTC.

V usage is TRBV11-1 and J usage is TRBJ1-4; D call uncertain. V was cut by 5 bases and J by 8 bases, with 15 bases left in between. Per germline, CDR1 SGHAT and CDR2 FQDESV (reference sequence). The CDR3 contains 14 residues. The CDR3 coding sequence is TGTGCCAGCAGCCACGTTACTATCGGGGAAAAACTGTTTTTT. It translates to CASSHVTIGEKLFF.

The chain combines TRBV7-6 with TRBJ2-7, with unresolved D. CDR1 is SGHVS and CDR2 is FNYEAQ in the germline V gene. CDR3 length: 14 amino acids. With 5 bases removed from V and 4 bases from J, the gap between germline ends came to 15 bases. The CDR3 loop is CASSLGPGRYEQYF. CDR3 bases: TGTGCCAGCAGCCTAGGACCGGGCCGGTACGAGCAGTACTTC.

This chain joins TRBV18 and TRBJ1-1, with a tentative D call TRBD1 (5 bases). CDR3 length: 17 amino acids. V was trimmed by 6 bases and J by 0 bases, leaving 20 bases between them. The germline CDR1 and CDR2 sequences are KGHSH and LQKENI. In DNA, the CDR3 is TGTGCCAGCTCCCCTGGGGAGGACAATCGGCTGAACACTGAAGCTTTCTTT. Residues: CASSPGEDNRLNTEAFF.